This T cell receptor beta chain derives from a study of T cell repertoires in cytomegalovirus infection. Across the study: Newly reported HLA-C-restricted and thoroughly characterized HLA-B-restricted CMV epitopes were employed. Overall study results and limits: Clonotypes of TCR beta that were HLA-C-restricted and CMV-specific dominated the ex vivo response.

This clonotype has just one count. The antigen remains unidentified. The junction had 11 bases not matched to a gene; V was cut back by 6 bases and J by 6 bases. The CDR3 has 16 residues. Each CDR3 protein gets one entry after TCRdb re-called the reads with MiXCR. The sample shows about 700,000 distinct CDR3 sequences, about 33% of them seen only once. The chain employs TRBV12-3 or TRBV12-4 and TRBJ2-3; 11 nucleotides agree with TRBD2. The receptor's source is a human donor in good health (CMV status not recorded). Some clones in this sample may be carry-over from other donors' samples. Sequencing used cultured PBMCs, obtained from culture after CMV antigen stimulation. CDR3 amino acids: CASSINSGGAPDTQYF. The CDR3 nucleotides read TGTGCCAGCAGCATCAATAGCGGGGGGGCCCCTGATACGCAGTATTTT.